The next 19 T cell receptor beta chains were all read from a single sample in a study of tumor-infiltrating lymphocytes in oesophageal squamous cell carcinoma. From the PCR reads, TCRdb called clonotypes with MiXCR, one entry per CDR3 protein. The sample has roughly 9,800 distinct CDR3 sequences, 55% to 65% seen once. Material: esophageal tumor tissue. Every receptor here comes from a female donor with esophageal squamous cell carcinoma.

V gene TRBV18 combines with J gene TRBJ2-1; D unclear. The J call could be wrong; TRBJ2-7 is a better fit for the DNA end. This CDR3 is built from 13 residues. The germline CDR1 and CDR2 sequences are KGHSH and LQKENI. CDR3 loop: CASSPLAAAEQYF. The CDR3 DNA reads as TGTGCCAGCTCACCATTAGCAGCCGCCGAGCAGTACTTC.

The rearrangement links TRBV4-3 to TRBJ1-3, with a weak D call TRBD1 (5 bases). This CDR3 spans 17 amino acids. The germline V gene encodes CDR1 LGHNA and CDR2 YSLEER. V lost 4 bases, J lost 0 bases, and 16 bases lay in between. This CDR3 reads CASSPSLTGLSGNTIYF. The CDR3 DNA is TGCGCCAGCAGCCCCAGCCTTACAGGCCTCTCTGGAAACACCATATATTTT.

In nucleotides, the CDR3 is TGTGCCAGCAGCTTAAGTCATAACTCAGATACGCAGTATTTT. It codes for CASSLSHNSDTQYF. The chain is built from TRBV7-2 and TRBJ2-3, with no clear D. This CDR3 has 14 residues. Between the trimmed V and J ends, which lost 2 bases and 4 bases, there was a span of 10 bases. The germline gives CDR1 SGHTA, CDR2 FQGNSA.

By share, this clonotype counts as medium-sized. A much larger clone is a single base away; this may be a read error. The gene calls are TRBV6-1 and TRBJ2-5, with TRBD2 matching over 8 bases. CDR3 size: 15 residues. The trim removed 5 bases at V and 11 bases at J, leaving 16 bases unmatched. Germline V CDR1 and CDR2: MNHNS, SASEGT. The CDR3 sequence: CASSTGTSWFNEQYF. DNA for the CDR3: TGTGCCAGCAGTACCGGGACTAGTTGGTTTAATGAGCAGTACTTC.

The V call is TRBV7-8, the J call TRBJ1-5; tentatively, D is TRBD1 (6 bases). Germline values: CDR1 SGHVS, CDR2 FQNEAQ. The length of the CDR3 is 15 residues. Trimming took 3 bases from V and 4 from J, leaving 13 bases between them. As DNA, the CDR3 is TGTGCCAGCAGCTTGGACGACAGGACTAATCAGCCCCAGCATTTT. This translates into CASSLDDRTNQPQHF.

Ten or more counts support this clonotype. The V call is TRBV12-3 or TRBV12-4, the J call TRBJ2-5; TRBD2 agrees at 8 bases. The junction had 9 bases not matched to a gene; V was cut back by 6 bases and J by 0 bases. The CDR3 has 16 residues. CDR3 in DNA: TGTGCCAGCAGCGCGACTAGCGAGGGCAACCAAGAGACCCAGTACTTC. Translation: CASSATSEGNQETQYF.

This clonotype occurred many times. The rearrangement uses TRBV7-8 and TRBJ1-4; 9 nucleotides agree with TRBD1. This CDR3 region has 13 residues. J lost 11 bases, V lost 2 bases, and 3 bases had no gene match. The germline V gene encodes CDR1 SGHVS and CDR2 FQNEAQ. CDR3: CASSLLTGGKLFF. Here the CDR3 DNA reads TGTGCCAGCAGCTTACTGACAGGGGGGAAACTGTTTTTT.

This clonotype qualifies as medium-sized. The rearrangement uses TRBV5-6 and TRBJ2-5, with 8 bases lining up with TRBD1. Germline V gene lookup returns CDR1 SGHDT and CDR2 YYEEEE. This CDR3 region has 15 residues. V trimming: 0 bases; J trimming: 4 bases; junction bases outside the gene matches: 5. CDR3 in amino acids: CASSLVAGGGETQYF. For the CDR3, the DNA is TGTGCCAGCAGCTTGGTGGCAGGGGGCGGAGAGACCCAGTACTTC. The whole variable domain, remainder taken from reference TRBV5-6 and TRBJ2-5, is DAGVTQSPTHLIKTRGQQVTLRCSPKSGHDTVSWYQQALGQGPQFIFQYYEEEERQRGNFPDRFSGHQFPNYSSELNVNALLLGDSALYLCASSLVAGGGETQYFGPGTRLLVL.

By frequency in the sample, this clonotype is medium-sized (0.01 to 0.1%). This chain connects TRBV7-6 to TRBJ2-3; D gene ambiguous. Germline V gene sequence: CDR1 SGHVS, CDR2 FNYEAQ. The CDR3 extends over 13 amino acids. V was trimmed by 1 base and J by 6 bases, leaving 8 bases between them. The CDR3 region is CASSLEFPDTQYF. The CDR3 DNA follows: TGTGCCAGCAGCTTAGAGTTCCCGGATACGCAGTATTTT.

By share, this clonotype counts as large (0.1 to 1%). The chain couples TRBV6-1 to TRBJ2-7, with D perhaps TRBD1 or TRBD2 (5 bases each). Deletions cut 6 bases from V and 3 bases from J, with 12 bases between. The CDR3 contains 13 residues. Germline V gene data show CDR1 as MNHNS and CDR2 as SASEGT. The CDR3 region has the DNA TGTGCCAGCAGAAAACGGGACGGCTACGAGCAGTACTTC. Translated, it gives CASRKRDGYEQYF.

The chain uses TRBV28 and TRBJ2-4; a possible D gene is TRBD1 (7 bases). This CDR3 spans 12 amino acids. V gave up 5 bases and J gave up 16 bases, with 18 bases separating them. CDR1 MDHEN and CDR2 SYDVKM come from the germline V gene. The CDR3 DNA is TGTGCCAGCAGTCCACACCGACAGGGAGGTTACTTC. Amino acids: CASSPHRQGGYF.

The chain uses TRBV6-1 and TRBJ2-3; TRBD1 aligns across 7 bases. Germline trimming cut 3 bases from V and 2 bases from J; bases unmatched to any gene: 5. The CDR3 loop spans 15 amino acids. Per the germline V gene, CDR1 is MNHNS and CDR2 is SASEGT. CDR3: CASSETGTDTDTQYF. In nucleotides, the CDR3 is TGTGCCAGCAGTGAGACTGGGACAGACACAGATACGCAGTATTTT.

The chain carries TRBV6-6 and TRBJ2-3, with 7 bases identical to TRBD1. CDR1 is MNHNY and CDR2 is SVGAGI in the germline V gene (reference sequence). The junction had 12 bases not matched to a gene; V was cut back by 4 bases and J by 8 bases. CDR3 length equals 15 residues. Here the CDR3 reads CASSFRDRRAGTQYF. The CDR3 DNA follows: TGTGCCAGCAGTTTCCGGGACAGACGGGCCGGTACGCAGTATTTT.

CDR3 coding DNA: TGTGCCAGCAGTTCCCAAGCGGGAGTCCAAGAGACCCAGTACTTC. The encoded protein is CASSSQAGVQETQYF. The rearrangement links TRBV28 to TRBJ2-4, with TRBD2 identical over 8 bases. Near its end, the DNA agrees better with TRBJ2-5, so the J call may be wrong. There are 15 residues in the CDR3. Germline lookup yields CDR1 MDHEN and CDR2 SYDVKM.

The CDR3 coding sequence is TGTGCCAGCAGCTTAGTCGGCAGCTCCTACGAGCAGTACTTC. It specifies CASSLVGSSYEQYF. The V and J genes are TRBV7-4 and TRBJ2-7; D gene uncertain. The V gene lost 1 base and the J gene lost 0 bases, with 7 bases spanning the gap. CDR1 is SGHVT and CDR2 is SQSDAQ in the germline V gene. CDR3 size: 14 residues.

V usage is TRBV7-2 and J usage is TRBJ2-4; TRBD2 aligns across 11 bases. CDR1 and CDR2 from the germline V gene are SGHTA and FQGNSA. CDR3 length: 19 residues. The trim removed 3 bases at V and 2 bases at J, leaving 12 bases unmatched. As DNA, the CDR3 is TGTGCCAGCAGCTTTTATGCGACTAGCGGGATGGGAACCAAAAACATTCAGTACTTC. As protein: CASSFYATSGMGTKNIQYF. Using reference TRBV7-2 and TRBJ2-4 for the parts outside the CDR3, the full variable domain is GAGVSQSPSNKVTEKGKDVELRCDPISGHTALYWYRQSLGQGLEFLIYFQGNSAPDKSGLPSDRFSAERTGGSVSTLTIQRTQQEDSAVYLCASSFYATSGMGTKNIQYFGAGTRLSVL.

J is TRBJ2-6 and V is TRBV7-3; TRBD1 matches 7 bases. V was pared by 6 bases and J by 0 bases, with 14 bases of the junction left unmatched. The germline CDR1 and CDR2 sequences are SGHTA and FQGTGA. The CDR3 covers 19 residues. CDR3 DNA: TGTGCCAGCAGTTTCGATTGGGACAGCGAGAGCTCTGGGGCCAACGTCCTGACTTTC. It specifies CASSFDWDSESSGANVLTF.

This chain links TRBV11-2 with TRBJ2-4; D may match TRBD1 or TRBD2 (5 bases each). This CDR3 comprises 17 residues. Trimming took off 0 bases at V and 2 bases at J, with 14 bases between the two ends. Germline V gene data show CDR1 as SGHAT and CDR2 as FQNNGV. In nucleotides, the CDR3 is TGTGCCAGCAGCTTAGATGGGGGTCAGCAAACCAAAAACATTCAGTACTTC. This gives the protein CASSLDGGQQTKNIQYF.

A few counts support this clonotype. The CDR3 bases are TGTGCCAGCAGCCCCGGGACAGGTTTAACCGGGGAGCTGTACTTC. Protein: CASSPGTGLTGELYF. The chain uses TRBV7-2 and TRBJ2-5; 8 bases are shared with TRBD1. This CDR3 has 15 amino acids. The J segment lost 13 bases and the V segment lost 5 bases, leaving 18 bases of the junction unmatched. The germline gives CDR1 SGHTA, CDR2 FQGNSA.